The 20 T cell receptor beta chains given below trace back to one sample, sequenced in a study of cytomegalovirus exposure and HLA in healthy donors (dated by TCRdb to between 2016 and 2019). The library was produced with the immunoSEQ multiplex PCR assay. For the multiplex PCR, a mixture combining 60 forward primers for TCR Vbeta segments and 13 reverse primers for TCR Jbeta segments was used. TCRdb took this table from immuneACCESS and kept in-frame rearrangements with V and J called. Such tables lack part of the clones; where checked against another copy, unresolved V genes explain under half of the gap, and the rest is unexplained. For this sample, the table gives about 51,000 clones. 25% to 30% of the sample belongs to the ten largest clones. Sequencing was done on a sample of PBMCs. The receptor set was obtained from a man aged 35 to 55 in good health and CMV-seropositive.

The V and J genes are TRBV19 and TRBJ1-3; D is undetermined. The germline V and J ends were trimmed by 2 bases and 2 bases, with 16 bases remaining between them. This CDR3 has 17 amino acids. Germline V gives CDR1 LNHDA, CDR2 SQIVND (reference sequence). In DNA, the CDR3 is TGTGCCAGTAGTATAAGGAGCGGCGGGCTACCTGGAAACACCATATATTTT. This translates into CASSIRSGGLPGNTIYF.

CDR3 nucleotide sequence: TGTGCCAGCAGCGTGGACTTGAACACTGAAGCTTTCTTT. Amino acids: CASSVDLNTEAFF. The chain recombines TRBV7-9 with TRBJ1-1; D not certain. V lost 5 bases, J lost 0 bases, and 7 bases lay in between. Germline CDR1 reads SEHNR; CDR2 reads FQNEAQ (reference sequence). The CDR3 has 13 residues.

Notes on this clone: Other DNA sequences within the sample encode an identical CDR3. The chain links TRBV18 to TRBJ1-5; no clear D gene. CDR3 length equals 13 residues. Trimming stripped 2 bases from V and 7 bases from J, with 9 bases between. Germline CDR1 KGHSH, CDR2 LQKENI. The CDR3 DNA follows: TGTGCCAGCTCACCATTGGGAGAACAGCCCCAGCATTTT. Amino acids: CASSPLGEQPQHF.

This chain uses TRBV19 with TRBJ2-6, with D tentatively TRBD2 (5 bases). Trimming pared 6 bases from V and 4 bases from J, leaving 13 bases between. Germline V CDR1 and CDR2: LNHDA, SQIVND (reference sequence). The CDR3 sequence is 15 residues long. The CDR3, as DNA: TGTGCCAGTAGGGATACGGGATCCGGGGCCAACGTCCTGACTTTC. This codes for CASRDTGSGANVLTF.

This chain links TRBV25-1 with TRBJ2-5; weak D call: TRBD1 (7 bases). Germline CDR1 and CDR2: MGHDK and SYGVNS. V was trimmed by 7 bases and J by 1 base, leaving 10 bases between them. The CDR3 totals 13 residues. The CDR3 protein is CASTGDSQETQYF. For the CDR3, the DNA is TGTGCCAGCACGGGGGACAGCCAAGAGACCCAGTACTTC.

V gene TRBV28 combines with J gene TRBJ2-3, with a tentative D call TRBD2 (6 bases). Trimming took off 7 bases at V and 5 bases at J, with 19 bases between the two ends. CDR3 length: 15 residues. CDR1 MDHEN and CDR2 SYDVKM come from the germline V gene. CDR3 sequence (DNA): TGTGCCAGCACCCTTCCGGGGGTAGCGGTAGATACGCAGTATTTT. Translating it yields CASTLPGVAVDTQYF.

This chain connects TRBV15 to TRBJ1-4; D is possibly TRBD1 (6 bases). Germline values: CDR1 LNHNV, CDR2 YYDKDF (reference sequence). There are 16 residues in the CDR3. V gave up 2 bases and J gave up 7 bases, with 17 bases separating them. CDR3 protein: CATSRSTGRWIEKLFF. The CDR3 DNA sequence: TGTGCCACCAGCAGATCCACAGGGAGATGGATTGAAAAACTGTTTTTT.

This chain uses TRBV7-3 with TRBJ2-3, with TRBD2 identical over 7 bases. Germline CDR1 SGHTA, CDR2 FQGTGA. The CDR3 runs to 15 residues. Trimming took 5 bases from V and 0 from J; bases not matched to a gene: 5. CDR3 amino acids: CASSRTSGSTDTQYF. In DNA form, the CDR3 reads TGTGCCAGCAGCAGGACTAGTGGGAGCACAGATACGCAGTATTTT.

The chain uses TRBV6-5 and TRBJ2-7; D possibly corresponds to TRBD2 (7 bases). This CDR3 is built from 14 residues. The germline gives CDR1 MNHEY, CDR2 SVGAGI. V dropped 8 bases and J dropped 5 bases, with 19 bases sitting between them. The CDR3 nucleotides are TGTGCCAGCGAAACCGGGGGGCCAGGACACGAGCAGTACTTC. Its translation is CASETGGPGHEQYF.

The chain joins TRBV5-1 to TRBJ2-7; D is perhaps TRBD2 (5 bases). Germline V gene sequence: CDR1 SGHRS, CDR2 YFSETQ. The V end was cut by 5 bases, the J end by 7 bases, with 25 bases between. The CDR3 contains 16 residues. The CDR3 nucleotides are TGCGCCAGCAGACAATCCGGACTCCCCGGTGGGGAAGAGCAGTACTTC. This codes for CASRQSGLPGGEEQYF.

For the CDR3, the DNA is TGTGCCAGCTTATGGCAGACCCAGTACTTC. Residues: CASLWQTQYF. The chain is built from TRBV6-1 and TRBJ2-5; D is ambiguous. V was shortened by 8 bases and J by 6 bases, with 7 bases between the two germline ends. CDR1 and CDR2 (germline): MNHNS, SASEGT. CDR3 length: 10 residues.

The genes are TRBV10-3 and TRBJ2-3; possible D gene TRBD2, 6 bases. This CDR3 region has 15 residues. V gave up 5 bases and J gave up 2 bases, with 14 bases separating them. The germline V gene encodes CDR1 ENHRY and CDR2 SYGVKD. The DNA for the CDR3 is TGTGCCATCAGTAAACCGGGACTCATCACAGATACGCAGTATTTT. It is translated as CAISKPGLITDTQYF.

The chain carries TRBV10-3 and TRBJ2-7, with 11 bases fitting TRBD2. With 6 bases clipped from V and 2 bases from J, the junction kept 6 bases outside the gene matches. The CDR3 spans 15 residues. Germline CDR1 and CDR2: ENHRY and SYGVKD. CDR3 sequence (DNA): TGTGCCATCAGATCCGGGACTAGCGGCACCTACGAGCAGTACTTC. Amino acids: CAIRSGTSGTYEQYF.

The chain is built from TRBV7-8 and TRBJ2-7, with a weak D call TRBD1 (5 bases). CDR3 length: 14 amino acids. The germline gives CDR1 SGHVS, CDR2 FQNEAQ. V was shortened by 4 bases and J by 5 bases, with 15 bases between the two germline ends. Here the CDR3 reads CASSSDRAPNEQYF. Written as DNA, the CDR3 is TGTGCCAGCAGCTCCGACAGAGCTCCTAACGAGCAGTACTTC.

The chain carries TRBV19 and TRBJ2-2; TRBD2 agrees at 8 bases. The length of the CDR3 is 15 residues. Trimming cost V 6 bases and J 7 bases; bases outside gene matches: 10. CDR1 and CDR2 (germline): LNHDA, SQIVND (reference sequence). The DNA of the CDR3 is TGTGCCAGTAGCGAGGAACTAGCGGCTATCGGGGAGCTGTTTTTT. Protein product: CASSEELAAIGELFF.

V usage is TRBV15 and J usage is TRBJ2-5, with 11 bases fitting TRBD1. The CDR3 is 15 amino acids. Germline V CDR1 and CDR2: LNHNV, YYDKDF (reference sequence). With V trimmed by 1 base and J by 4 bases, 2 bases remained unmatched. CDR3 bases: TGTGCCACCAGCAGAGGGACAGGGGGCGCAGAGACCCAGTACTTC. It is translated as CATSRGTGGAETQYF. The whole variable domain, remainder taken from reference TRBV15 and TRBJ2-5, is DAMVIQNPRYQVTQFGKPVTLSCSQTLNHNVMYWYQQKSSQAPKLLFHYYDKDFNNEADTPDNFQSRRPNTSFCFLDIRSPGLGDTAMYLCATSRGTGGAETQYFGPGTRLLVL.

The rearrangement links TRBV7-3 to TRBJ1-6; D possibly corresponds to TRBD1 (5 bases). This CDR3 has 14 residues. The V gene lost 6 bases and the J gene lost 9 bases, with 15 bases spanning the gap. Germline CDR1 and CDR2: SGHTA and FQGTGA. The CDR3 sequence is CASSLASGGSPLHF. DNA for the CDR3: TGTGCCAGCAGTCTAGCAAGCGGGGGTTCACCCCTCCACTTT. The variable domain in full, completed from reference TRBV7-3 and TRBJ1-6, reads GAGVSQTPSNKVTEKGKYVELRCDPISGHTALYWYRQSLGQGPEFLIYFQGTGAADDSGLPNDRFFAVRPEGSVSTLKIQRTERGDSAVYLCASSLASGGSPLHFGNGTRLTVT.

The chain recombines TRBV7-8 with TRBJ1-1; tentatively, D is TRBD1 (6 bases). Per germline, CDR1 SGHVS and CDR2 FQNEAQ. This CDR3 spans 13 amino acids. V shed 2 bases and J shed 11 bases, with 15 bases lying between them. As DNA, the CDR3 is TGTGCCAGCAGCTTAACCTACAGGGTACGGGCTTTCTTT. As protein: CASSLTYRVRAFF.

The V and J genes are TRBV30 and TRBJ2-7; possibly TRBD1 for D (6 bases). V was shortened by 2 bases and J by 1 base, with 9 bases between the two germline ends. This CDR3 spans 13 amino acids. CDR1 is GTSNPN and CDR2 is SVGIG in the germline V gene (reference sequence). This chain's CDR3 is CAWSRTVSYEQYF. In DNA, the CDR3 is TGTGCCTGGAGTCGGACAGTATCCTACGAGCAGTACTTC. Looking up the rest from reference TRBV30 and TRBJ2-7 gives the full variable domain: SQTIHQWPATLVQPVGSPLSLECTVEGTSNPNLYWYRQAAGRGLQLLFYSVGIGQISSEVPQNLSASRPQDRQFILSSKKLLLSDSGFYLCAWSRTVSYEQYFGPGTRLTVT.

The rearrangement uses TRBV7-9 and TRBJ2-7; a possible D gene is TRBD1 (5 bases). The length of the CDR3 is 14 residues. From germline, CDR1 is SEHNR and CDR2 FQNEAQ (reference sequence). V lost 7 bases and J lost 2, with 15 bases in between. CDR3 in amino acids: CASNGAWRPYEQYF. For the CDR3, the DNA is TGTGCCAGCAATGGGGCCTGGCGACCCTACGAGCAGTACTTC.